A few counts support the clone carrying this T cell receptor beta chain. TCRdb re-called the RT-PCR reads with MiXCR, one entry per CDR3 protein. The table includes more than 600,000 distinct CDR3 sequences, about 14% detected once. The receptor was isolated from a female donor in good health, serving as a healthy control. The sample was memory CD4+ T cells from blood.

For the CDR3, the DNA is TGTGCCAGCAGCCTAAGCGGGGGGCAGGACTATGGCTACACCTTC. Translation gives CASSLSGGQDYGYTF. The gene calls are TRBV7-2 and TRBJ1-2; D perhaps matches TRBD1 (6 bases). Trimming took off 5 bases at V and 3 bases at J, with 16 bases between the two ends. CDR1 is SGHTA and CDR2 is FQGNSA in the germline V gene. The CDR3 is 15 amino acids. Full variable domain (remainder filled in from reference TRBV7-2 and TRBJ1-2): GAGVSQSPSNKVTEKGKDVELRCDPISGHTALYWYRQSLGQGLEFLIYFQGNSAPDKSGLPSDRFSAERTGGSVSTLTIQRTQQEDSAVYLCASSLSGGQDYGYTFGSGTRLTVV.